This T cell receptor (beta chain) is drawn from a study of long-term antiretroviral therapy in people with HIV. The libraries were made with immunoSEQ v3.0 at survey level. Using immunoSEQ multiplex PCR, the repertoire was profiled, and TCRdb retains in-frame clones only, with some absent. The table includes 11,000 to 15,000 clones, roughly 90% detected once. The origin of this receptor is a man aged 35 to 55 with HIV. The specimen was unsorted PBMCs, collected 6.2 years after starting antiretroviral therapy.

The CDR3 bases are TGTGCCATCACAGGCACGAAGGACTCCTACGAGCAGTACTTC. Protein product: CAITGTKDSYEQYF. The rearrangement uses TRBV10-3 and TRBJ2-7; D not resolved. CDR1 and CDR2 (germline): ENHRY, SYGVKD. The length of the CDR3 is 14 residues. V was pared by 7 bases and J by 0 bases, with 13 bases between.